A selection of T cell receptor beta chains follows, all from one sample in a study of early T cells in non-severe SARS-CoV-2 infection. MiXCR, run by TCRdb on the 5' RACE reads, gives a single entry per CDR3 protein. The sample has about 76,000 distinct CDR3 sequences; approximately 10% are singletons. The sample was whole blood. These receptors all stem from an adult who was a healthcare worker with PCR-confirmed SARS-CoV-2 infection or an uninfected control (not recorded which). Both conserved end residues are part of each CDR3. D genes are given only for firm matches. Not all rows give a size; the values are once, few, many and, for expanded clones, a class.

d_gene	j_gene	v_gene	abundance	CDR3nt	CDR3aa
-	TRBJ2-2	TRBV9	-	TGTGCCAGCAGCGTAGCCCACAGGGACGGGGAGCTGTTTTTT	CASSVAHRDGELFF
-	TRBJ2-2	TRBV12-3/TRBV12-4	-	TGTGCCAGCAGTTTAGCACAGGTGAACACCGGGGAGCTGTTTTTT	CASSLAQVNTGELFF
-	TRBJ2-2	TRBV25-1	many	TGTGCCACCCAGCAAGGGGGGGACACCGGGGAGCTGTTTTTT	CATQQGGDTGELFF
-	TRBJ1-5	TRBV21-1	-	TGTGCCAGCAGCATCCCGGGACCGGGGCAGCCCCAGCATTTT	CASSIPGPGQPQHF
TRBD2	TRBJ2-3	TRBV2	many	TGTGCCAGCATCCCCGGGACTAGCGGCACAGATACGCAGTATTTT	CASIPGTSGTDTQYF
-	TRBJ2-7	TRBV2	-	TGTGCCAGCGCAGGACAGACCTACGAGCAGTACTTC	CASAGQTYEQYF
-	TRBJ2-1	TRBV9	-	TGTGCCAGCAGCTCACGACCGTACAATGAGCAGTTCTTC	CASSSRPYNEQFF
TRBD1	TRBJ1-2	TRBV15	many	TGTGCCACCAGGGAGGGACAGGGCCTTAACTATGGCTACACCTTC	CATREGQGLNYGYTF
-	TRBJ1-1	TRBV10-3	few	TGTGCCATCAGTGCAGATCCAGGGTCGAACACTGAAGCTTTCTTT	CAISADPGSNTEAFF
-	TRBJ2-7	TRBV6-6	-	TGTGCCAGCAGTTACTGGGACTCCGCCTCCTACGAGCAGTACTTC	CASSYWDSASYEQYF
TRBD2	TRBJ2-3	TRBV5-4	few	TGTGCCAGCAGCGGGAGGGGACTACCCCCGGATACGCAGTATTTT	CASSGRGLPPDTQYF
TRBD1	TRBJ2-1	TRBV19	many	TGTGCCAGTAGTACCCAAGACAGGGCCCATGGCTCCTACAATGAGCAGTTCTTC	CASSTQDRAHGSYNEQFF
-	TRBJ2-2	TRBV12-2	many	TGTGCAAGTCGCTTAGCGCAGCGGGGGAACACCGGGGAGCTGTTTTTT	CASRLAQRGNTGELFF
-	TRBJ2-1	TRBV7-3	many	TGTGCCAGCAGCTTCCTCGCTGACAATGAGCAGTTCTTC	CASSFLADNEQFF
TRBD1	TRBJ2-1	TRBV4-1	few	TGCGCCAGCCAGGAACAGGGGGCGTGGGATGAGCAGTTCTTC	CASQEQGAWDEQFF
-	TRBJ1-6	TRBV4-3	-	TGCGCCAGCAGCCAAGGGCTCGGGGGAGGTAATTCACCCCTCCACTTT	CASSQGLGGGNSPLHF
-	TRBJ2-1	TRBV7-2	few	TGTGCCAGCAGCTGGAAGGGGGTGAATGAGCAGTTCTTC	CASSWKGVNEQFF
-	TRBJ1-1	TRBV4-1	-	TGCGCCAGCAGCCAAGATAGCCGCACCGCTTTCTTT	CASSQDSRTAFF
TRBD1	TRBJ1-2	TRBV6-5	-	TGTGCCAGCAGTCAACAGGGGCCCTATGGCTACACCTTC	CASSQQGPYGYTF
-	TRBJ2-3	TRBV27	many	TGTGCCAGCAGTTTGAGCGTCGGCACAGATACGCAGTATTTT	CASSLSVGTDTQYF
-	TRBJ2-7	TRBV5-5	-	TGTGCCAGCAGCTTGCTTTTAGGGTTCGACGAGCAGTACTTC	CASSLLLGFDEQYF
-	TRBJ1-6	TRBV5-1	few	TGCGCCAGCAGCGCATCGGGGGCCCCCGATAATTCACCCCTCCACTTT	CASSASGAPDNSPLHF
-	TRBJ1-1	TRBV7-9	many	TGTGCCAGCAGCTTCGGGCCTGAAGCTTTCTTT	CASSFGPEAFF
TRBD2	TRBJ2-1	TRBV12-3/TRBV12-4	few	TGTGCCAGCGGAATCGGGGGGACTACCCTAAACAATGAGCAGTTCTTC	CASGIGGTTLNNEQFF
-	TRBJ2-3	TRBV20-1	many	TGCAGTGCTACCCCTTTCAGGGGGGGCGTCACAGATACGCAGTATTTT	CSATPFRGGVTDTQYF
TRBD2	TRBJ2-1	TRBV6-5	-	TGTGCCAGCAGTTACTCGGCTCCGGGGGGGTCAAATGAGCAGTTCTTC	CASSYSAPGGSNEQFF
TRBD1	TRBJ2-2	TRBV29-1	-	TGCAGCGTTGAAACCCGACAGGGGCGCACCGGGGAGCTGTTTTTT	CSVETRQGRTGELFF
-	TRBJ2-2	TRBV29-1	-	TGCAGCGTATCGGGGAGCAACGGGGAGCTGTTTTTT	CSVSGSNGELFF
-	TRBJ1-2	TRBV7-8	few	TGTGCCAGCAGCTCCGGTCGTGGGGTTGGATTAAACTATGGCTACACCTTC	CASSSGRGVGLNYGYTF
-	TRBJ1-4	TRBV5-1	many	TGCGCCAGCAGCTATCGTGCAACTAATGAAAAACTGTTTTTT	CASSYRATNEKLFF
-	TRBJ2-7	TRBV30	few	TGTGCCTGGACTCGACAGTCCTACGAGCAGTACTTC	CAWTRQSYEQYF
-	TRBJ1-2	TRBV18	few	TGTGCCAGCTCACCCGACCCGAACTATGGCTACACCTTC	CASSPDPNYGYTF
-	TRBJ1-2	TRBV3-1	-	TGTGCCAGCAACCAAGGGACGGTAACGCACGGCTACACCTTC	CASNQGTVTHGYTF
TRBD1	TRBJ2-1	TRBV11-3	many	TGTGCCAGCAGCTTAGTCTATTATCCGGGACAGACCAATGAGCAGTTCTTC	CASSLVYYPGQTNEQFF
TRBD1	TRBJ2-5	TRBV20-1	many	TGCAGTGCCACTATCTGGGACAGGGAGACCCAGTACTTC	CSATIWDRETQYF
-	TRBJ1-1	TRBV21-1	-	TGTGCCAGCATCGATGACCGGGACAGGGGCACTGAAGCTTTCTTT	CASIDDRDRGTEAFF
-	TRBJ2-7	TRBV7-2	-	TGTGCCAGCAGCCCTCCGCGGGTCGTTTCGACCTACGAGCAGTACTTC	CASSPPRVVSTYEQYF
-	TRBJ1-6	TRBV12-3/TRBV12-4	many	TGTGCCAGCAGTTTTGGGGTACCCCCTTCACCCCTCCACTTT	CASSFGVPPSPLHF
TRBD1	TRBJ2-5	TRBV6-2/TRBV6-3	few	TGTGCCAGCAGCGACAGGGCCCAAGAGACCCAGTACTTC	CASSDRAQETQYF
TRBD1	TRBJ2-1	TRBV11-2	few	TGTGCCAGCAGCCTCAACAGGGGCTCCTACAATGAGCAGTTCTTC	CASSLNRGSYNEQFF
TRBD2	TRBJ2-5	TRBV7-6	few	TGTGCCAGCAGCTTAGGGATAGCGGGACTTAAAGAGACCCAGTACTTC	CASSLGIAGLKETQYF
TRBD1	TRBJ2-5	TRBV12-3/TRBV12-4	many	TGTGCCAGCAGTTACAGGGGGGAGACCCAGTACTTC	CASSYRGETQYF
TRBD1	TRBJ1-4	TRBV7-8	many	TGTGCCACCAGCGACAGGGGTGGGGAAAAACTGTTTTTT	CATSDRGGEKLFF
-	TRBJ2-7	TRBV20-1	many	TGCAGTGCTATCCTTCGGGGGGAGCAGTACTTC	CSAILRGEQYF
-	TRBJ2-2	TRBV6-5	many	TGTGCCAGCAGTTACTCGGGGGGTAGGACCGGGGAGCTGTTTTTT	CASSYSGGRTGELFF
-	TRBJ1-1	TRBV5-1	-	TGCGCCAGCAGCTTGCAGGGGACCAATACTGAAGCTTTCTTT	CASSLQGTNTEAFF
-	TRBJ2-1	TRBV20-1	-	TGCAGTGCCAGATGGAGATCCTACAATGAGCAGTTCTTC	CSARWRSYNEQFF
TRBD1	TRBJ1-1	TRBV2	many	TGTGCCAGCAGGCTCGGACAGGAGACTGAAGCTTTCTTT	CASRLGQETEAFF
-	TRBJ1-2	TRBV19	-	TGTGCCAGTAGTATAGAAGCAGCTAACTATGGCTACACCTTC	CASSIEAANYGYTF
-	TRBJ2-5	TRBV5-1	-	TGCGCCAGCAGCTTGGAGGGTGCCGAGACCCAGTACTTC	CASSLEGAETQYF
TRBD1	TRBJ1-2	TRBV4-1	few	TGCGCCAGCAGCCTGGACAGGGCTGATGGCTACACCTTC	CASSLDRADGYTF
-	TRBJ2-3	TRBV10-2	-	TGCACCAGCGAAGCCCCCGATACGCAGTATTTT	CTSEAPDTQYF
TRBD2	TRBJ2-7	TRBV6-6	many	TGTGCCAGCAGTTCCCCGGGGCGGGGGGCCTACGAGCAGTACTTC	CASSSPGRGAYEQYF
TRBD1	TRBJ1-1	TRBV5-6	few	TGTGCCAGCAGCCTTCGGACAGGGGTCAAAGCTACTGAAGCTTTCTTT	CASSLRTGVKATEAFF
-	TRBJ2-2	TRBV13	once	TGTGCCAGCGCCTACAGCGGACTCTCCGGGAACACCGGGGAGCTGTTTTTT	CASAYSGLSGNTGELFF